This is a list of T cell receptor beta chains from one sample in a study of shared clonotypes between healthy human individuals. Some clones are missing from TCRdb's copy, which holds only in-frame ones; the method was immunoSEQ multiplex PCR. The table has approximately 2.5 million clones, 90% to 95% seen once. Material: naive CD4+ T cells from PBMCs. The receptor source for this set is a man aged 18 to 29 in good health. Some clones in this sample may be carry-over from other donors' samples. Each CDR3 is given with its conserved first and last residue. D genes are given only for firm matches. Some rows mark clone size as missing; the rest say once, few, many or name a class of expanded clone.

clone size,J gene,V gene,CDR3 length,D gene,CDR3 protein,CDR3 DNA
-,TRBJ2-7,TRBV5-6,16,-,CASSLRGERSSYEQYF,TGTGCCAGCAGCTTGAGAGGCGAGAGAAGCTCCTACGAGCAGTACTTC
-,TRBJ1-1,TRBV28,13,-,CASKQSADTEAFF,TGTGCCAGCAAACAATCGGCGGACACTGAAGCTTTCTTT
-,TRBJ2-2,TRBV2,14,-,CAGRGSLNTGELFF,TGTGCCGGACGGGGGAGCCTGAACACCGGGGAGCTGTTTTTT
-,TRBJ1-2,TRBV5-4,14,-,CASSLAGGLLLYTF,TGTGCCAGCAGCTTGGCCGGGGGGCTTTTACTCTACACCTTC
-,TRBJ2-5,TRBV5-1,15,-,CASSLEGVVQETQYF,TGCGCCAGCAGCTTGGAAGGGGTCGTCCAAGAGACCCAGTACTTC
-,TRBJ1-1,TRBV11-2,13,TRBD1,CASTSTGDTEAFF,TGTGCCAGCACCTCGACAGGGGACACTGAAGCTTTCTTT
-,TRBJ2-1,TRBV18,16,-,CASSPVQSSSYNEQFF,TGTGCCAGCTCACCAGTCCAATCAAGCTCCTACAATGAGCAGTTCTTC
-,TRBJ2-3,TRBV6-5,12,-,CASSSVPDTQYF,TGTGCCAGCAGTTCCGTCCCAGATACGCAGTATTTT
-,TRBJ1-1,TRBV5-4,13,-,CASSAYRVAEAFF,TGTGCCAGCAGCGCCTACAGGGTCGCTGAAGCTTTCTTT
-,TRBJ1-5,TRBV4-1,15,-,CASSQEGRGYQPQHF,TGCGCCAGCAGCCAAGAGGGCAGGGGCTATCAGCCCCAGCATTTT
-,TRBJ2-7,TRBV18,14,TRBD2,CASSRAGVLYEQYF,TGTGCCAGCTCACGAGCGGGAGTCCTTTACGAGCAGTACTTC
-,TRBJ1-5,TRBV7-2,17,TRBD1,CASSLGGTGWSNQPQHF,TGTGCCAGCAGCTTAGGGGGGACAGGTTGGAGCAATCAGCCCCAGCATTTT
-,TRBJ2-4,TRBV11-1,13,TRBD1,CASSKTGDHIQYF,TGTGCCAGCAGCAAGACAGGGGATCACATTCAGTACTTC
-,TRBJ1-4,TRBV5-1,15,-,CASSSKQGPFEKLFF,TGCGCCAGCAGCTCTAAACAGGGTCCTTTCGAAAAACTGTTTTTT
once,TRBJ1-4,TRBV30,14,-,CAWSVPGGSEKLFF,TGTGCCTGGAGTGTCCCCGGGGGTAGTGAAAAACTGTTTTTT
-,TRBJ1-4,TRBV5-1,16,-,CASSLGTMGLEEKLFF,TGCGCCAGCAGCTTGGGAACGATGGGGCTCGAGGAAAAACTGTTTTTT
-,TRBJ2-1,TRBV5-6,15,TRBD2,CASSEGLAGWTEQFF,TGTGCCAGCAGCGAGGGACTAGCGGGTTGGACCGAGCAGTTCTTC
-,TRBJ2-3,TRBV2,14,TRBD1,CASKLGGRSDTQYF,TGTGCCAGCAAACTAGGGGGCAGATCAGATACGCAGTATTTT
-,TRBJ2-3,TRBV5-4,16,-,CASSSRSDRNTDTQYF,TGTGCCAGCAGCTCTCGGTCGGACAGAAACACAGATACGCAGTATTTT
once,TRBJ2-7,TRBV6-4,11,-,CASSRVYEQYF,TGTGCCAGCAGCAGGGTTTACGAGCAGTACTTC
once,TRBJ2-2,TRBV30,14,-,CAQTPQGETGELFF,TGTGCCCAGACCCCCCAGGGAGAAACCGGGGAGCTGTTTTTT
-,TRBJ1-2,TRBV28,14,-,CASSSRGRFYGYTF,TGTGCCAGCAGTTCCCGAGGAAGATTCTATGGCTACACCTTC
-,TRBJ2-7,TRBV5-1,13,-,CASSLVPPYEQYF,TGCGCCAGCAGCTTGGTACCTCCCTACGAGCAGTACTTC
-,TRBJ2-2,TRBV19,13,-,CASLQGNTGELFF,TGTGCCAGTTTACAGGGGAACACCGGGGAGCTGTTTTTT
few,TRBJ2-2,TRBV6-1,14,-,CASSVGAATGELFF,TGTGCCAGCAGTGTGGGGGCGGCCACCGGGGAGCTGTTTTTT
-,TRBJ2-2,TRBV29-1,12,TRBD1,CSTDRGTGELFF,TGCAGCACAGACAGGGGTACCGGGGAGCTGTTTTTT
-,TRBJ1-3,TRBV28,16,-,CASSQTQGIVGNTIYF,TGTGCCAGCAGTCAGACTCAGGGGATAGTGGGAAACACCATATATTTT
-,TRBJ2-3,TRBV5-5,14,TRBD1,CASSVTGGTDTQYF,TGTGCCAGCAGCGTGACAGGGGGCACAGATACGCAGTATTTT
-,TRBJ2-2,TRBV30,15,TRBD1,CAWRGPGQRTGELFF,TGTGCCTGGAGGGGTCCGGGACAGAGAACCGGGGAGCTGTTTTTT
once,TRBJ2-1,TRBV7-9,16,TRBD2,CASSLGWVAGGDEQFF,TGTGCCAGCAGCTTAGGGTGGGTAGCGGGAGGGGATGAGCAGTTCTTC
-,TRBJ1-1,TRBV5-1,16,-,CASSLGGSFTNTEAFF,TGCGCCAGCAGCTTGGGGGGGAGCTTTACGAACACTGAAGCTTTCTTT
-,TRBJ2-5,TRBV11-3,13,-,CASSPGTEETQYF,TGTGCCAGCAGCCCCGGGACGGAAGAGACCCAGTACTTC
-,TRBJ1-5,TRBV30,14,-,CAWSSGGASPPQHF,TGTGCCTGGAGCTCCGGGGGCGCTTCACCGCCCCAGCATTTT
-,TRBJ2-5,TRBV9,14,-,CASSVATEQETQYF,TGTGCCAGCAGCGTAGCGACAGAGCAAGAGACCCAGTACTTC
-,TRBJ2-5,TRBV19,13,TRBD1,CAILGDRGETQYF,TGTGCCATTTTGGGGGACAGGGGGGAGACCCAGTACTTC
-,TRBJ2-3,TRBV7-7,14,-,CASSAGSGTDTQYF,TGTGCCAGCAGCGCGGGTTCGGGGACAGATACGCAGTATTTT
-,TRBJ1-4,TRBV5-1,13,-,CASSARQNEKLFF,TGCGCCAGCAGCGCCCGGCAAAATGAAAAACTGTTTTTT
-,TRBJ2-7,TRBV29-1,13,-,CSVVSLLGYEQYF,TGCAGCGTTGTCTCGCTGTTGGGATACGAGCAGTACTTC
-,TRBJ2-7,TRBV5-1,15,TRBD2,CASSFGLALAYEQYF,TGCGCCAGCAGCTTTGGACTAGCGCTGGCCTACGAGCAGTACTTC
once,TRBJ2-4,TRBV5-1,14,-,CASSLGLPRNIQYF,TGCGCCAGCAGCTTGGGCCTCCCAAGGAACATTCAGTACTTC
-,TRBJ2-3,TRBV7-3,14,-,CASSLLGPGDTQYF,TGTGCCAGCAGCTTATTGGGGCCCGGAGATACGCAGTATTTT
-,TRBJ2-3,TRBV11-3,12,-,CASSSGTDTQYF,TGTGCCAGCAGCTCGGGCACAGATACGCAGTATTTT
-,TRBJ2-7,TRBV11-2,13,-,CASSFRDPGEQYF,TGTGCCAGCAGCTTTAGAGATCCCGGCGAGCAGTACTTC
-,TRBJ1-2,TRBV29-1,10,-,CSVGAYGYTF,TGCAGCGTCGGGGCATATGGCTACACCTTC
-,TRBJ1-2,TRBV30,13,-,CAWEDRYLYGYTF,TGTGCCTGGGAGGACAGATATTTATACGGCTACACCTTC
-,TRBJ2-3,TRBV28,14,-,CASSRPLGADTQYF,TGTGCCAGCAGTCGTCCCCTTGGCGCAGATACGCAGTATTTT
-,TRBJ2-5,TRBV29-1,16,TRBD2,CSVRGASGRARETQYF,TGCAGCGTCCGGGGGGCTAGCGGGAGGGCCCGGGAGACCCAGTACTTC
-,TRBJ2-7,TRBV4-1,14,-,CASSQATRSYEQYF,TGCGCCAGCAGCCAAGCGACTAGATCCTACGAGCAGTACTTC
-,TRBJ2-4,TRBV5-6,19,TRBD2,CASSLRTSGNNVAKNIQYF,TGTGCCAGCAGCTTGCGAACTAGCGGGAACAACGTAGCCAAAAACATTCAGTACTTC
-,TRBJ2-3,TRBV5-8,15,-,CASSLSSSSTDTQYF,TGTGCCAGCAGCCTGAGTAGCAGTAGCACAGATACGCAGTATTTT
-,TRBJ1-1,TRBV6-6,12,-,CASSYTDREAFF,TGTGCCAGCAGTTACACGGATAGGGAAGCTTTCTTT
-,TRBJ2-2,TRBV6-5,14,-,CASSPWAGAGELFF,TGTGCCAGCAGTCCCTGGGCCGGGGCCGGGGAGCTGTTTTTT
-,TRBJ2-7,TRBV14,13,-,CASSPGQLYEQYF,TGTGCCAGCAGCCCGGGACAACTCTACGAGCAGTACTTC
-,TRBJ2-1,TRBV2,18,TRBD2,CASIHGLAGVHSYNEQFF,TGTGCCAGCATTCACGGACTAGCGGGAGTTCACTCCTACAATGAGCAGTTCTTC